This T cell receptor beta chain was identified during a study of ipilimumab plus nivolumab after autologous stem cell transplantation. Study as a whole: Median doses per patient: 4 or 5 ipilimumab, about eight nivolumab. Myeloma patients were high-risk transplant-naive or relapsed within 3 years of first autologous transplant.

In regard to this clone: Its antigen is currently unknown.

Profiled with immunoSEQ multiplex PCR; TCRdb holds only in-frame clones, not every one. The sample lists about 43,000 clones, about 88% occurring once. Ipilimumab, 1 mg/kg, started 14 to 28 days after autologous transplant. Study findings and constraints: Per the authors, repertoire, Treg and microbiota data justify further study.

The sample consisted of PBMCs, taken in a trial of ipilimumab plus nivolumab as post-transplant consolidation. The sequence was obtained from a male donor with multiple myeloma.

The CDR3 coding sequence is TGTGCCAGTACCCCGTCGGGAGACAGCACAGATACGCAGTATTTT. It translates to CASTPSGDSTDTQYF. The rearrangement joins TRBV19 to TRBJ2-3, with a possible D match to TRBD2 (6 bases). CDR3 length equals 15 residues. Germline V gene lookup returns CDR1 LNHDA and CDR2 SQIVND (reference sequence). With 7 bases removed from V and 0 bases from J, the gap between germline ends came to 14 bases.